A single sample gave rise to the 22 T cell receptor beta chains below, sequenced in a study of T cell changes during pregnancy in multiple sclerosis. Profiled with immunoSEQ multiplex PCR; TCRdb holds only in-frame clones, not every one. This sample yields roughly 31,000 clones, of which approximately 88% are seen a single time; around 8.3% belongs to the top ten. The sequencing used CD8+ T cells from peripheral blood mononuclear cells, collected before pregnancy. The receptors were sampled from a female donor with multiple sclerosis, enrolled in a pregnancy study.

The chain combines TRBV2 with TRBJ1-2; D remains unclear. The CDR3 loop spans 13 amino acids. In germline, CDR1 is SNHLY, CDR2 FYNNEI. The V end was cut by 4 bases, the J end by 2 bases, with 8 bases between. CDR3 amino acids: CASSGRENYGYTF. Written as DNA, the CDR3 is TGTGCCAGCAGTGGACGGGAAAACTATGGCTACACCTTC.

The chain links TRBV25-1 to TRBJ1-3; possible D gene TRBD1, 6 bases. The CDR3 is 15 residues long. V was clipped by 7 bases and J by 4 bases, with 17 bases between them. Germline CDR1 and CDR2: MGHDK and SYGVNS. DNA of the CDR3: TGTGCCAGCACCACACGAGGGGGTGCAGGAAACACCATATATTTT. Residues: CASTTRGGAGNTIYF.

This chain links TRBV6-1 with TRBJ1-1; no definite D call. This CDR3 has 14 amino acids. Germline V gene lookup returns CDR1 MNHNS and CDR2 SASEGT. V lost 6 bases and J lost 4, with 15 bases in between. The CDR3 loop is CASSEGGLGTEAFF. CDR3 bases: TGTGCCAGCAGCGAGGGCGGTTTGGGCACTGAAGCTTTCTTT.

The chain recombines TRBV9 with TRBJ2-7; the D gene is possibly TRBD1 (7 bases). V was clipped by 3 bases and J by 2 bases, with 15 bases between them. CDR3 length: 15 residues. Germline V gives CDR1 SGDLS, CDR2 YYNGEE. DNA of the CDR3: TGTGCCAGCAGCGCGGGGGACAGTCCTCCCTACGAGCAGTACTTC. Encoded protein: CASSAGDSPPYEQYF.

J is TRBJ2-7 and V is TRBV10-3; no firm D call. V was pared by 9 bases and J by 2 bases, with 11 bases between. There are 12 residues in the CDR3. CDR1 and CDR2 (germline): ENHRY, SYGVKD. Written as DNA, the CDR3 is TGTGCCATGGCGGCAGAACCCTACGAGCAGTACTTC. This translates into CAMAAEPYEQYF.

This chain connects TRBV10-3 to TRBJ2-7, with 11 bases lining up with TRBD1. Germline-derived CDR1 and CDR2 are ENHRY and SYGVKD. The CDR3 is 13 residues long. J was trimmed by 6 bases and V by 7 bases; bases with no gene match: 5. CDR3 bases: TGTGCCATCACCCCAGGGACAGGGGGCGAGCAGTACTTC. This gives the protein CAITPGTGGEQYF.

The chain links TRBV7-9 to TRBJ2-1; 8 positions agree with TRBD1. The CDR3 has 16 amino acids. CDR1 and CDR2 from the germline V gene are SEHNR and FQNEAQ (reference sequence). After removal of 2 bases from V and 7 bases from J, the junction contained 10 bases not matched to a gene. CDR3 sequence reads: CASSLMVRGLRNEQFF. The CDR3 DNA follows: TGTGCCAGCAGCTTAATGGTCAGGGGGCTGAGAAATGAGCAGTTCTTC.

The rearrangement uses TRBV5-4 and TRBJ1-6; 7 bases line up with TRBD1. V was pared by 4 bases and J by 10 bases, with 8 bases of the junction left unmatched. CDR1 and CDR2 (germline): SGHNT, YYREEE (reference sequence). The length of the CDR3 is 14 residues. This CDR3 reads CASSLNRGGSPLHF. In DNA form, the CDR3 reads TGTGCCAGCAGCCTTAACAGGGGTGGGTCACCCCTCCACTTT.

The chain joins TRBV7-9 to TRBJ2-3; no firm D call. Germline lookup yields CDR1 SEHNR and CDR2 FQNEAQ (reference sequence). V was cut by 6 bases and J by 4 bases, with 8 bases left in between. This CDR3 spans 12 amino acids. The CDR3 sequence is CASSSSSDTQYF. For the CDR3, the DNA is TGTGCCAGCAGTTCCAGTTCAGATACGCAGTATTTT.

This clone was detected once. CDR3 region: CASSFGTGSQPQHF. In DNA form, the CDR3 reads TGTGCCAGCAGCTTCGGTACAGGGAGTCAGCCCCAGCATTTT. This chain joins TRBV5-6 and TRBJ1-5, with TRBD1 as a possible D gene (6 bases). Germline V gene sequence: CDR1 SGHDT, CDR2 YYEEEE. There are 14 residues in the CDR3. V was cut by 2 bases and J by 6 bases, with 12 bases left in between.

The chain is built from TRBV28 and TRBJ2-7, with 8 positions matching TRBD2. V trimming: 4 bases; J trimming: 4 bases; junction bases outside the gene matches: 6. CDR1 and CDR2 from the germline V gene are MDHEN and SYDVKM. The CDR3 consists of 14 residues. The chain's CDR3 is CASSYAGGRYEQYF. The CDR3 DNA follows: TGTGCCAGCAGTTATGCGGGGGGCCGATACGAGCAGTACTTC.

This chain joins TRBV6-4 and TRBJ2-1; maybe TRBD2 (7 bases). Germline V gene data show CDR1 as MRHNA and CDR2 as SNTAGT. CDR3 length: 14 amino acids. V dropped 5 bases and J dropped 5 bases, with 13 bases sitting between them. The CDR3 nucleotides are TGTGCCAGCAGTTCCAGCGGGGACAACAATGAGCAGTTCTTC. It specifies CASSSSGDNNEQFF.

This chain links TRBV30 with TRBJ1-4, with D maybe TRBD1 (5 bases). The V gene lost 2 bases and the J gene lost 5 bases, with 15 bases spanning the gap. In germline, CDR1 is GTSNPN, CDR2 SVGIG (reference sequence). The CDR3 spans 15 residues. The chain's CDR3 is CAWSPGGGINEKLFF. CDR3 in DNA: TGTGCCTGGAGTCCCGGCGGGGGGATCAATGAAAAACTGTTTTTT. Full variable domain (outside the CDR3, taken from reference TRBV30 and TRBJ1-4): SQTIHQWPATLVQPVGSPLSLECTVEGTSNPNLYWYRQAAGRGLQLLFYSVGIGQISSEVPQNLSASRPQDRQFILSSKKLLLSDSGFYLCAWSPGGGINEKLFFGSGTQLSVL.

The V and J genes are TRBV27 and TRBJ2-1; D is unresolved. Germline CDR1 and CDR2: MNHEY and SMNVEV (reference sequence). With 1 base removed from V and 0 bases from J, the gap between germline ends came to 7 bases. The CDR3 length is 15 residues. In DNA, the CDR3 is TGTGCCAGCAGTTTATGGCACGACTCCTACAATGAGCAGTTCTTC. This translates into CASSLWHDSYNEQFF.

In nucleotides, the CDR3 is TGTGCCAGCAGCGGGGGGAGCACTGAAGCTTTCTTT. Translated: CASSGGSTEAFF. The chain is built from TRBV7-2 and TRBJ1-1; TRBD1 might be the D (5 bases). The CDR3 spans 12 residues. Germline CDR1 SGHTA, CDR2 FQGNSA. Trimming took 5 bases from V and 4 from J, leaving 8 bases between them.

The chain links TRBV29-1 to TRBJ1-2, with TRBD1 matching over 7 bases. V gave up 4 bases and J gave up 2 bases; unmatched junction bases: 16. This CDR3 spans 17 amino acids. Germline-derived CDR1 and CDR2 are SQVTM and ANQGSEA. The CDR3 here is CSVGAPGQIPENYGYTF. CDR3 sequence (DNA): TGCAGCGTTGGGGCTCCGGGACAGATACCTGAAAACTATGGCTACACCTTC.

This clone was picked up one time. The chain links TRBV9 to TRBJ1-2; D remains ambiguous. This CDR3 spans 12 amino acids. Trimming took 3 bases from V and 4 from J, leaving 7 bases between them. Germline V lookup: CDR1 SGDLS, CDR2 YYNGEE. Here the CDR3 reads CASSEDFYGYTF. The CDR3 DNA is TGTGCCAGCAGCGAGGACTTCTATGGCTACACCTTC.

The chain uses TRBV4-3 and TRBJ2-3; 11 bases line up with TRBD2. Trimming removed 4 bases from V and 2 bases from J; junction bases left unmatched: 11. The CDR3 is 18 amino acids. CDR1 LGHNA and CDR2 YSLEER come from the germline V gene. CDR3 nucleotides: TGCGCCAGCAGCCCCACTAGCGGGGGACCCCCGGACACAGATACGCAGTATTTT. Translated: CASSPTSGGPPDTDTQYF.

The rearrangement uses TRBV10-3 and TRBJ1-1, with D perhaps matching TRBD1 (5 bases). CDR1 ENHRY and CDR2 SYGVKD come from the germline V gene. V lost 6 bases and J lost 0, with 17 bases in between. CDR3 length: 16 residues. The CDR3 DNA sequence: TGTGCCATCAGAACTAATAACAGGCACATGAACACTGAAGCTTTCTTT. Residues: CAIRTNNRHMNTEAFF.

V gene TRBV7-6 combines with J gene TRBJ2-1; 8 nucleotides align to TRBD2. CDR1 SGHVS and CDR2 FNYEAQ come from the germline V gene. The junction had 3 bases not matched to a gene; V was cut back by 2 bases and J by 3 bases. This CDR3 comprises 15 residues. In DNA, the CDR3 is TGTGCCAGCAGCTTAATAAGCGGGGGCTACAATGAGCAGTTCTTC. Amino acid sequence: CASSLISGGYNEQFF.

This chain connects TRBV2 to TRBJ1-2; unclear D gene. V was clipped by 8 bases and J by 4 bases, with 8 bases between them. This CDR3 has 11 amino acids. Germline CDR1 is SNHLY and CDR2 is FYNNEI. The CDR3 sequence is CASQFAYGYTF. DNA for the CDR3: TGTGCCAGCCAGTTCGCCTATGGCTACACCTTC.

The CDR3 spells CASSVTPTGSSPSNQPQHF. CDR3 bases: TGTGCCAGCAGCGTAACACCGACAGGCAGCAGTCCTAGCAATCAGCCCCAGCATTTT. J is TRBJ1-5 and V is TRBV2, with D tentatively TRBD1 (6 bases). Germline assignment: CDR1 SNHLY and CDR2 FYNNEI. Trimming left V 6 bases short and J 0 bases short, with 24 bases between. This CDR3 region has 19 residues.